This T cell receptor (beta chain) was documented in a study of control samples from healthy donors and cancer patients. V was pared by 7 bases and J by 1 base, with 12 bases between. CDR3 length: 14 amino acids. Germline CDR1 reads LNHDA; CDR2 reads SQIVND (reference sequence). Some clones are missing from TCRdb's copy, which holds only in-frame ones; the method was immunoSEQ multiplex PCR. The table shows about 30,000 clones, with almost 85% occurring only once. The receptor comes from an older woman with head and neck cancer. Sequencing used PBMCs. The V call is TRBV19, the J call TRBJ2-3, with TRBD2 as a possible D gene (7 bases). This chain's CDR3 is CASTIGGGTDTQYF. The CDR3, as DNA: TGTGCCAGTACCATAGGGGGGGGCACAGATACGCAGTATTTT.